This TCR beta chain came from a study of blood T cell repertoires in COVID-19. Study as a whole: Acute-phase and convalescent COVID-19 samples originated in the United States, Italy and Spain. Nucleic acid was either cDNA or gDNA, and it came from T cells, B-cell-depleted T cells, or PBMCs.

The V gene lost 0 bases and the J gene lost 8 bases, with 16 bases spanning the gap. Looked up from germline, CDR1 is SGHAT and CDR2 is FQNNGV. The CDR3 consists of 15 residues. Source study methods: For nucleated cells, counts were estimated from reference gene primer amplification. TCRdb keeps only in-frame clones here, not all; method: immunoSEQ multiplex PCR. V and J calls and clone size are given by that table; D and trimming were obtained from the DNA. The data hold about 120,000 clones, with about 88% observed a single time. The sequenced material came from peripheral blood. The receptor was derived from a human donor in a cohort sampled during active COVID-19. The chain recombines TRBV11-2 with TRBJ1-2; D may be TRBD1 (6 bases). The CDR3 DNA reads TGTGCCAGCAGCTTAGATCGGCGGGGGGCGAACGGCTACACCTTC. Translating it yields CASSLDRRGANGYTF.